These 14 T cell receptor beta chains were sequenced from one sample in a study of STAT5B mutations in CD4+ large granular lymphocyte leukemia. TCRdb keeps only in-frame clones here, not all; method: immunoSEQ multiplex PCR. The sample records fewer than 25,000 clones, around 84% being singletons. The sequencing sample was made of CD4+ T cells from blood buffy coats. The receptor set was obtained from a human donor in good health.

The genes are TRBV5-6 and TRBJ2-5; 8 positions agree with TRBD1. The V and J ends lost 1 base and 5 bases, in that order; junction bases with no gene match: 4. The length of the CDR3 is 14 residues. CDR1 is SGHDT and CDR2 is YYEEEE in the germline V gene. As DNA, the CDR3 is TGTGCCAGCAGCTTGTGGACAGGGAGGGAGACCCAGTACTTC. Its protein product is CASSLWTGRETQYF.

V gene TRBV6-1 combines with J gene TRBJ1-5; TRBD1 might be the D (5 bases). The V gene lost 4 bases and the J gene lost 0 bases, with 7 bases spanning the gap. The CDR3 length is 14 residues. Germline values: CDR1 MNHNS, CDR2 SASEGT. The CDR3 DNA follows: TGTGCCAGCAGTGCAGGGTATAGCAATCAGCCCCAGCATTTT. It yields the protein CASSAGYSNQPQHF.

The rearrangement uses TRBV9 and TRBJ2-1; 11 nucleotides align to TRBD2. Germline V lookup: CDR1 SGDLS, CDR2 YYNGEE. The V and J ends lost 6 bases and 6 bases, in that order; junction bases with no gene match: 8. CDR3 size: 15 residues. The CDR3 region has the DNA TGTGCCAGCACCTCCACTAGCGGGAGTATCAATGAGCAGTTCTTC. It specifies CASTSTSGSINEQFF.

The chain has TRBV30 and TRBJ2-1; 10 bases are shared with TRBD2. The CDR3 is 16 residues long. The germline gives CDR1 GTSNPN, CDR2 SVGIG (reference sequence). V dropped 2 bases and J dropped 3; count of bases not matched to a gene: 7. The CDR3 DNA is TGTGCCTGGAGTCGACCGGGACTAGCGAACTACAATGAGCAGTTCTTC. Residues: CAWSRPGLANYNEQFF.

The chain couples TRBV10-3 to TRBJ2-1; perhaps TRBD2 as D (5 bases). The CDR3 covers 15 residues. Germline CDR1 reads ENHRY; CDR2 reads SYGVKD. Trimming shortened V by 7 bases and J by 9 bases, and 22 bases separated the two germline ends. The CDR3 protein is CAITSSHQASGEQFF. CDR3 bases: TGTGCCATCACGTCTAGCCACCAGGCGTCGGGTGAGCAGTTCTTC.

The chain recombines TRBV9 with TRBJ2-1; D is unclear. The CDR3 is 16 amino acids. Trimming took 2 bases from V and 8 from J, leaving 20 bases between them. Germline CDR1 reads SGDLS; CDR2 reads YYNGEE. As DNA, the CDR3 is TGTGCCAGCAGCGTGCGGTTATCGGCTGGGAATTATGAGCAGTTCTTC. Its protein product is CASSVRLSAGNYEQFF.

The rearrangement joins TRBV6-6 to TRBJ2-7, with a tentative D call TRBD2 (5 bases). This CDR3 is built from 15 residues. V lost 0 bases to trimming and J lost 3 bases, with 12 bases between them. Germline lookup yields CDR1 MNHNY and CDR2 SVGAGI (reference sequence). The CDR3 coding sequence is TGTGCCAGCAGTTACTCGGGAGACGGGGACTACGAGCAGTACTTC. This translates into CASSYSGDGDYEQYF.

DNA of the CDR3: TGCAGCGTTGAGACGTCCGGGGCGAGCACCGGGGAGCTGTTTTTT. Its translation is CSVETSGASTGELFF. This chain uses TRBV29-1 with TRBJ2-2; D could derive from TRBD1 or TRBD2 (5 bases each). V was pared by 3 bases and J by 4 bases, with 15 bases between. The CDR3 sequence is 15 residues long. Per the germline V gene, CDR1 is SQVTM and CDR2 is ANQGSEA.

The chain has TRBV19 and TRBJ2-7, with D perhaps TRBD1 or TRBD2 (6 bases each). Germline CDR1 reads LNHDA; CDR2 reads SQIVND (reference sequence). This CDR3 region has 14 residues. Trimming shortened V by 6 bases and J by 6 bases, and 18 bases separated the two germline ends. The CDR3 DNA is TGTGCCAGTAGGACAGGCCACGGAGGGGGCGAGCAGTACTTC. Protein: CASRTGHGGGEQYF. The whole variable domain, filled in from reference TRBV19 and TRBJ2-7, reads DGGITQSPKYLFRKEGQNVTLSCEQNLNHDAMYWYRQDPGQGLRLIYYSQIVNDFQKGDIAEGYSVSREKKESFPLTVTSAQKNPTAFYLCASRTGHGGGEQYFGPGTRLTVT.

The chain employs TRBV19 and TRBJ2-2; D is perhaps TRBD1 (6 bases). CDR1 is LNHDA, CDR2 SQIVND, per germline (reference sequence). The germline V and J ends were trimmed by 3 bases and 3 bases, with 11 bases remaining between them. The CDR3 sequence is 15 residues long. CDR3 bases: TGTGCCAGTAGTATCTACAGGGTCGACACCGGGGAGCTGTTTTTT. Residues: CASSIYRVDTGELFF.

This chain joins TRBV10-2 and TRBJ2-1; D remains ambiguous. The CDR3 spans 12 residues. The V gene lost 6 bases and the J gene lost 9 bases, with 12 bases spanning the gap. CDR1 WSHSY and CDR2 SAAADI come from the germline V gene. The DNA for the CDR3 is TGCGCCAGCAGGGTAGCTTCGAGTGAGCAGTTCTTC. This sequence encodes CASRVASSEQFF.

This chain uses TRBV7-6 with TRBJ2-2; a possible D gene is TRBD2 (6 bases). The germline V and J ends were trimmed by 5 bases and 7 bases, with 11 bases remaining between them. The CDR3 is made up of 13 amino acids. Germline CDR1 is SGHVS and CDR2 is FNYEAQ. The CDR3 region is CASSPRRDGELFF. The DNA for the CDR3 is TGTGCCAGCAGCCCCCGGAGGGACGGGGAGCTGTTTTTT.

This rearrangement joins TRBV14 to TRBJ2-7, with 11 bases that match TRBD1. J lost 6 bases, V lost 4 bases, and 8 bases had no gene match. CDR1 is SGHDN, CDR2 FVKESK, per germline. This CDR3 has 15 residues. The CDR3 loop reads CASSPWDRGLSEQYF. The CDR3 DNA reads as TGTGCCAGCAGCCCTTGGGACAGGGGGTTGAGCGAGCAGTACTTC.

The chain links TRBV4-1 to TRBJ1-5; D ambiguous. This CDR3 region has 15 residues. The germline V and J ends were trimmed by 1 base and 0 bases, with 7 bases remaining between them. Germline V gene data show CDR1 as MGHRA and CDR2 as YSYEKL. The CDR3 DNA follows: TGCGCCAGCAGCCAAGCGGCCCTTAGCAATCAGCCCCAGCATTTT. This sequence encodes CASSQAALSNQPQHF.